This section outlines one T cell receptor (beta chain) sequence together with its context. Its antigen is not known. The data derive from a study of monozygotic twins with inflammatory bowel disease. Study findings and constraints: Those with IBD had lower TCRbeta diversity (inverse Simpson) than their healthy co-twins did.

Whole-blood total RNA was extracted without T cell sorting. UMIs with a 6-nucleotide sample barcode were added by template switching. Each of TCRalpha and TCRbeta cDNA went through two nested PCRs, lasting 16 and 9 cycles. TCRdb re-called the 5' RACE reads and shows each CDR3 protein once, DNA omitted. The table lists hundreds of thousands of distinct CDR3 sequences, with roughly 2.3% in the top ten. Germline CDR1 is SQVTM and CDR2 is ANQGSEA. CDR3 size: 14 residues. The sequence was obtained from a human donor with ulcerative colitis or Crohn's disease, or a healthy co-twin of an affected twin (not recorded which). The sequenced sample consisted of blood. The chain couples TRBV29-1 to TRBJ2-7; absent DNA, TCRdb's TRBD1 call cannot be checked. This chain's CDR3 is CSVEFQGEGYEQYF.